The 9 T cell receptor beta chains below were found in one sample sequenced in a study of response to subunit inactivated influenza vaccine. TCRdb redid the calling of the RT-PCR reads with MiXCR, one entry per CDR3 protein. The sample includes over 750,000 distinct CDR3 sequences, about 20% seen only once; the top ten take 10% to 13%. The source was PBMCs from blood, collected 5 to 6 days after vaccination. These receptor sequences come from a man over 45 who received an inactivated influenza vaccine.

As DNA, the CDR3 is TGCGCCAGCAGCTTTACCACATCCGTGAACACTGAAGCTTTCTTT. Amino acid sequence: CASSFTTSVNTEAFF. The V gene is TRBV5-1, the J gene TRBJ1-1; no definite D call. CDR1 is SGHRS, CDR2 YFSETQ, per germline. V lost 2 bases and J 0 bases, leaving 11 bases between the germline ends. The CDR3 length is 15 residues. The whole variable domain, remainder taken from reference TRBV5-1 and TRBJ1-1, is KAGVTQTPRYLIKTRGQQVTLSCSPISGHRSVSWYQQTPGQGLQFLFEYFSETQRNKGNFPGRFSGRQFSNSRSEMNVSTLELGDSALYLCASSFTTSVNTEAFFGQGTRLTVV.

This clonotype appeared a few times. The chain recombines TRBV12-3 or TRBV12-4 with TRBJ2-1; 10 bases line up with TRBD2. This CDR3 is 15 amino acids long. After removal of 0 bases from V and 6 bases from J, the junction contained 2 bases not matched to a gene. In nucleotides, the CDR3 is TGTGCCAGCAGTTTAGCACTAGCGGGGAGCAATGAGCAGTTCTTC. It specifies CASSLALAGSNEQFF.

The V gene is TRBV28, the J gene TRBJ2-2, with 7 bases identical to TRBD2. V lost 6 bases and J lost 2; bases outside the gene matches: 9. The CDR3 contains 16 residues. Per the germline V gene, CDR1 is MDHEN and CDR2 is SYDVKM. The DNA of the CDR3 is TGTGCCAGCAGGGCATACCGGGACTATAACACCGGGGAGCTGTTTTTT. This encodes CASRAYRDYNTGELFF. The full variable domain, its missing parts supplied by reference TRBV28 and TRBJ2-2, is DVKVTQSSRYLVKRTGEKVFLECVQDMDHENMFWYRQDPGLGLRLIYFSYDVKMKEKGDIPEGYSVSREKKERFSLILESASTNQTSMYLCASRAYRDYNTGELFFGEGSRLTVL.

The chain's CDR3 is CSASRGENSYNEQFF. The CDR3 DNA reads as TGCAGTGCCAGCCGCGGGGAAAACTCCTACAATGAGCAGTTCTTC. The V gene is TRBV20-1, the J gene TRBJ2-1; the D gene is possibly TRBD2 (6 bases). The CDR3 sequence is 15 residues long. Germline CDR1 is DFQATT and CDR2 is SNEGSKA (reference sequence). The ends were cut back, 6 bases at V and 0 bases at J, with 15 bases in the middle.

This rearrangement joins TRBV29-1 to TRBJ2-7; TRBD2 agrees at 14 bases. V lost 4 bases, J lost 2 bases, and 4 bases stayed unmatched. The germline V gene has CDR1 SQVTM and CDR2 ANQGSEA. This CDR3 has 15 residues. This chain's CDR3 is CSVAGTSGSAYEQYF. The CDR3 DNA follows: TGCAGCGTTGCAGGGACTAGCGGGAGTGCCTACGAGCAGTACTTC.

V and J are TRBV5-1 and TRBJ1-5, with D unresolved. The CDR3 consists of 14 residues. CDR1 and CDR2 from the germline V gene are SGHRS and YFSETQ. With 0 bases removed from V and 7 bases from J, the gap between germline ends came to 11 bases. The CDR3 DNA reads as TGCGCCAGCAGCTTGGAAGAGGGCGGGCAGCCCCAGCATTTT. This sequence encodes CASSLEEGGQPQHF.

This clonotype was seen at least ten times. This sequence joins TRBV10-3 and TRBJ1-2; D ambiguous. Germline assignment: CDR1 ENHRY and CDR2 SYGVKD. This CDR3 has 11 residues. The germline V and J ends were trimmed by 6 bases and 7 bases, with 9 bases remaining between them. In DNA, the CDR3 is TGTGCCATCAGCGATGCAGTTGGCTACACCTTC. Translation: CAISDAVGYTF.

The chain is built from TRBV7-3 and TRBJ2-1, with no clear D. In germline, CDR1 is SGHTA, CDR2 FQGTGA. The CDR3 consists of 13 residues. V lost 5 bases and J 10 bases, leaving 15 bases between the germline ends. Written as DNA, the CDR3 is TGTGCCAGCAGCCGACCAGGTGTCGTAGAGCAGTTCTTC. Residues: CASSRPGVVEQFF. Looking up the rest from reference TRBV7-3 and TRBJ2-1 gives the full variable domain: GAGVSQTPSNKVTEKGKYVELRCDPISGHTALYWYRQSLGQGPEFLIYFQGTGAADDSGLPNDRFFAVRPEGSVSTLKIQRTERGDSAVYLCASSRPGVVEQFFGPGTRLTVL.

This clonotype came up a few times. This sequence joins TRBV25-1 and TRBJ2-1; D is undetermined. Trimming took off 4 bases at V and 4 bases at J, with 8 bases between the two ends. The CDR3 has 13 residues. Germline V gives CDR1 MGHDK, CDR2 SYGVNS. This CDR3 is CASSADGYNEQFF. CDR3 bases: TGTGCCAGCAGTGCAGACGGTTACAATGAGCAGTTCTTC. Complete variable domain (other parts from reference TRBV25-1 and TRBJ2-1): EADIYQTPRYLVIGTGKKITLECSQTMGHDKMYWYQQDPGMELHLIHYSYGVNSTEKGDLSSESTVSRIRTEHFPLTLESARPSHTSQYLCASSADGYNEQFFGPGTRLTVL.